This T cell receptor beta chain came from a study of blood T cell repertoires in COVID-19. Study as a whole: PBMCs, B-cell-depleted T cells, or T cells provided the cDNA or gDNA that made up the material.

Source study methods: By means of reference gene primer amplification, nucleated cell counts were estimated. Clones were sequenced by immunoSEQ multiplex PCR, and TCRdb holds only the in-frame ones, with some missing. V, J and clone size reflect that table, while D and trimming were determined from the DNA. The sample carries tens of thousands of clones, roughly 86% recorded once. The CDR3 is made up of 13 amino acids. Trimming cost V 2 bases and J 3 bases, with 8 bases left between them. In germline, CDR1 is LGHDT, CDR2 YNNKEL (reference sequence). The sequencing input was peripheral blood. This sequence originates from a man between 45 and 60 years old with active or convalescent COVID-19. The chain employs TRBV3-1 (or the pseudogene TRBV3-2) and TRBJ2-7; the D is unclear. The CDR3 reads CASSQQLFYEQYF. In nucleotides, the CDR3 is TGTGCCAGCAGCCAACAACTATTCTACGAGCAGTACTTC.